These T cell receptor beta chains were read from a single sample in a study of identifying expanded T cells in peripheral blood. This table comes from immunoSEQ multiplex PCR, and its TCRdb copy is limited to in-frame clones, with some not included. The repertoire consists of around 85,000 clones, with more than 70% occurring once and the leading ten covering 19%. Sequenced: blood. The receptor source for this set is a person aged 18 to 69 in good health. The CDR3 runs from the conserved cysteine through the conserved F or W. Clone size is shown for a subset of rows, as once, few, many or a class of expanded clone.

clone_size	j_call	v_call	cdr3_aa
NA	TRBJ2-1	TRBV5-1	CASSPYPGGRDEQFF
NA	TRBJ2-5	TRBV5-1	CASSQTGERETQYF
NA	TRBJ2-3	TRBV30	CASWTVDTQYF
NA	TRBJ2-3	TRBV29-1	CSVEARQLSVTDTQYF
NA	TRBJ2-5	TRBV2	CASRQGETQYF
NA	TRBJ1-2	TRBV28	CASSFGIYGYTF
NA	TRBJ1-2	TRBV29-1	CSGGGKIYGYTF
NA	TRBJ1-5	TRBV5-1	CASSLDTGGGQPQHF
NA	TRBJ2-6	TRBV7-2	CASSLLGVGANVLTF
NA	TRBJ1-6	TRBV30	CAWSVRGSGSPLHF
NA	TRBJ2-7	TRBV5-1	CATSQGGSSYEQYF
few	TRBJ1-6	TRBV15	CATSRATDSSPLHF
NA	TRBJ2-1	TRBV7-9	CASSLAGGNNEQFF
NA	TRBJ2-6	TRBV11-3	CASSLEPPRGLRSGANVLTF
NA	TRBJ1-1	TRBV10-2	CASLVNTEAFF
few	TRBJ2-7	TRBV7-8	CASSLGYWDSTYEQYF
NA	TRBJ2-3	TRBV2	CATSDRATDTQYF